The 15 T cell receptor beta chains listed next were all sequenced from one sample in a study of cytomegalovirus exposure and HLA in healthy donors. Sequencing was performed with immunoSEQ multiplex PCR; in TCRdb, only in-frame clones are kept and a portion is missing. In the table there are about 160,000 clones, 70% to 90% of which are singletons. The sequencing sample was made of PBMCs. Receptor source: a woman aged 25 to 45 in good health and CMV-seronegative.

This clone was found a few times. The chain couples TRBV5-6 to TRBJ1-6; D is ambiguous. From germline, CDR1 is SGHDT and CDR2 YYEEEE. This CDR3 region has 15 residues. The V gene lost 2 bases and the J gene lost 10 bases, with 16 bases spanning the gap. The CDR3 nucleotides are TGTGCCAGCAGCTTCACTACAGTAGGGCGCTCACCCCTCCACTTT. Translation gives CASSFTTVGRSPLHF.

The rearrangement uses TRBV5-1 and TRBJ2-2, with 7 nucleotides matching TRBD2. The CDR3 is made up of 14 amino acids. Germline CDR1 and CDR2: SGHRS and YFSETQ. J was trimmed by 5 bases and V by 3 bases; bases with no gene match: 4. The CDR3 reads CASSSGTNTGELFF. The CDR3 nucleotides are TGCGCCAGCAGCTCCGGGACTAATACCGGGGAGCTGTTTTTT. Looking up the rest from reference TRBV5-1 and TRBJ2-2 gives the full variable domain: KAGVTQTPRYLIKTRGQQVTLSCSPISGHRSVSWYQQTPGQGLQFLFEYFSETQRNKGNFPGRFSGRQFSNSRSEMNVSTLELGDSALYLCASSSGTNTGELFFGEGSRLTVL.

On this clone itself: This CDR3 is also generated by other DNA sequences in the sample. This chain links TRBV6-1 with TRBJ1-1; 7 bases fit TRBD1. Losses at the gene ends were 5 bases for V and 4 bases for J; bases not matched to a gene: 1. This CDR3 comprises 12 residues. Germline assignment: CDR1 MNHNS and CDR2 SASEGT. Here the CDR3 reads CASSPGGTEAFF. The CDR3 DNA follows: TGTGCCAGCAGTCCAGGGGGCACTGAAGCTTTCTTT.

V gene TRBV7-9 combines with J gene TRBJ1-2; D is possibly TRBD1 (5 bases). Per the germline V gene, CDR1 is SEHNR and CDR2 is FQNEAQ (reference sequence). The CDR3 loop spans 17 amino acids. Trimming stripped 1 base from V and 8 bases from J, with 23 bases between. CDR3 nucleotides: TGTGCCAGCAGCTTAGACCTTAGGGACTTCCGTTCAGTAGGCTACACCTTC. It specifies CASSLDLRDFRSVGYTF. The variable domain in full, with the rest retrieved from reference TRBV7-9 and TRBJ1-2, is DTGVSQNPRHKITKRGQNVTFRCDPISEHNRLYWYRQTLGQGPEFLTYFQNEAQLEKSRLLSDRFSAERPKGSFSTLEIQRTEQGDSAMYLCASSLDLRDFRSVGYTFGSGTRLTVV.

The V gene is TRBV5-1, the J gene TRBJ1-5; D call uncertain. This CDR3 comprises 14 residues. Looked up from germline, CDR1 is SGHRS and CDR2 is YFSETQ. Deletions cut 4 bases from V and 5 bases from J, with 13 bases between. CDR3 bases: TGCGCCAGCAGCCTCCAATCGGGCGATCAGCCCCAGCATTTT. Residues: CASSLQSGDQPQHF.

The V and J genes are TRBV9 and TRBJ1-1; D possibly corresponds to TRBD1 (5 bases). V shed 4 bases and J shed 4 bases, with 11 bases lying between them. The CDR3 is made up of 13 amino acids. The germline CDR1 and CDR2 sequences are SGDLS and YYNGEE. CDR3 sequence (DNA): TGTGCCAGCAGCCGGGACTCGGTCACTGAAGCTTTCTTT. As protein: CASSRDSVTEAFF.

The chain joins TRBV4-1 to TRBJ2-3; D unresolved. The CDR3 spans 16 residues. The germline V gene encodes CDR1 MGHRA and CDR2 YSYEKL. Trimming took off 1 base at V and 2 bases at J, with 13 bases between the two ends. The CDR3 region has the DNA TGCGCCAGCAGCCAAGTTGACATGGGATTCACAGATACGCAGTATTTT. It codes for CASSQVDMGFTDTQYF.

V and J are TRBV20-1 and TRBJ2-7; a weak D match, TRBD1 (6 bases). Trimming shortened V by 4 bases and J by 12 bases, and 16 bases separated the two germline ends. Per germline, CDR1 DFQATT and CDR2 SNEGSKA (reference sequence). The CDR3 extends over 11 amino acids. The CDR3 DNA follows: TGCAGTGCTACCCGGACAGTCATTCCGTACTTC. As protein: CSATRTVIPYF.

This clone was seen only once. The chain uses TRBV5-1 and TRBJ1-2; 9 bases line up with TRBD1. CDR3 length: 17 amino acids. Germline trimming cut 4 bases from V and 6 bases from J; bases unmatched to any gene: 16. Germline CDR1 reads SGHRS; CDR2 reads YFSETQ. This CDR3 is CASSNPGQGFLSNGYTF. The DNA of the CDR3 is TGCGCCAGCAGCAACCCGGGACAGGGTTTTCTTTCGAATGGCTACACCTTC. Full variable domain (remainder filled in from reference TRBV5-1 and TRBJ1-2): KAGVTQTPRYLIKTRGQQVTLSCSPISGHRSVSWYQQTPGQGLQFLFEYFSETQRNKGNFPGRFSGRQFSNSRSEMNVSTLELGDSALYLCASSNPGQGFLSNGYTFGSGTRLTVV.

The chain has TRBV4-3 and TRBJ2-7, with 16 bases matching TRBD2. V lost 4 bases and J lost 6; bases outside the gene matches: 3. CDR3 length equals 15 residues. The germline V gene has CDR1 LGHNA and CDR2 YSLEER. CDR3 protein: CASSLGTSGRGEQYF. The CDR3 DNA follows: TGCGCCAGCAGCCTAGGGACTAGCGGGAGGGGCGAGCAGTACTTC.

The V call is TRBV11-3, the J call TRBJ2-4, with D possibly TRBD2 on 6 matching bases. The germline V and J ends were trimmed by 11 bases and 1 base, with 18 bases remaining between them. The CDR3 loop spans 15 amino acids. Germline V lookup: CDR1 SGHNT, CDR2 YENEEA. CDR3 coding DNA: TGTGCCTGGAGGGTAGGGTCGGTGGCCAAAAACATTCAGTACTTC. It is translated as CAWRVGSVAKNIQYF.

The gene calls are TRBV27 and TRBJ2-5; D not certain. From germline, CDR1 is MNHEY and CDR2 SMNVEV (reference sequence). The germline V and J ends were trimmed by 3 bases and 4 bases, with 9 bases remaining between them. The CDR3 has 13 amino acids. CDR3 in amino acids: CASSFGHLETQYF. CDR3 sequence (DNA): TGTGCCAGCAGTTTTGGGCATTTAGAGACCCAGTACTTC.

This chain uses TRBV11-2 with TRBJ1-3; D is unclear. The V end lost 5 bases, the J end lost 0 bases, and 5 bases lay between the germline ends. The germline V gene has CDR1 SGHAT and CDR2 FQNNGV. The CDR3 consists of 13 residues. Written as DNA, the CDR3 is TGTGCCAGCAGCGGGAGCTCTGGAAACACCATATATTTT. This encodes CASSGSSGNTIYF.

The chain's CDR3 is CASSLGTGMNTEAFF. DNA for the CDR3: TGCGCCAGCAGCTTGGGAACAGGGATGAACACTGAAGCTTTCTTT. J is TRBJ1-1 and V is TRBV5-1; a weak D match, TRBD1 (6 bases). Germline values: CDR1 SGHRS, CDR2 YFSETQ. The CDR3 is made up of 15 amino acids. V lost 0 bases, J lost 0 bases, and 9 bases lay in between. Complete variable domain (other parts from reference TRBV5-1 and TRBJ1-1): KAGVTQTPRYLIKTRGQQVTLSCSPISGHRSVSWYQQTPGQGLQFLFEYFSETQRNKGNFPGRFSGRQFSNSRSEMNVSTLELGDSALYLCASSLGTGMNTEAFFGQGTRLTVV.

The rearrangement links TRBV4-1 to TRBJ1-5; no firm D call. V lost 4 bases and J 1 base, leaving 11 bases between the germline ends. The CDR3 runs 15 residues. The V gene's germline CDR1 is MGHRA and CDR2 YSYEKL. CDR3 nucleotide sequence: TGCGCCAGCAGCCCCCAACATATAAGCAATCAGCCCCAGCATTTT. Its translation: CASSPQHISNQPQHF.